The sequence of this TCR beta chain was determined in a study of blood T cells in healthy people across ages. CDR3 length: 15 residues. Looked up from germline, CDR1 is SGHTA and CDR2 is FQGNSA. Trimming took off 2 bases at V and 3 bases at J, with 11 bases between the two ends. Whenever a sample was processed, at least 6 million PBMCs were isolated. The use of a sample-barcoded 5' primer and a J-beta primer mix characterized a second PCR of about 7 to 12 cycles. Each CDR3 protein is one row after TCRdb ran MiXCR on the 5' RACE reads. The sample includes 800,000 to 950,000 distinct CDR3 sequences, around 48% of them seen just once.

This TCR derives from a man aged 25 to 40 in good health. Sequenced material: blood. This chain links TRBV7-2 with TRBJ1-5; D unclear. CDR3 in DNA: TGTGCCAGCAGCTTAACGTGGAAACCCAATCAGCCCCAGCATTTT. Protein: CASSLTWKPNQPQHF.